The 30 T cell receptor beta chains given below trace back to one sample, sequenced in a study of blood T cell repertoires in COVID-19. Produced via immunoSEQ multiplex PCR; TCRdb's table is partial and in-frame only. The repertoire consists of about 180,000 clones, with over 70% occurring once and the leading ten covering under 15%. The sample comprised PBMCs or T cells enriched from blood (not recorded which). Source of these receptors: a man in his 60s who had been exposed to COVID-19.

This clone was found once. The gene calls are TRBV6-5 and TRBJ1-2; D call uncertain. This CDR3 is built from 13 residues. Trimming took off 6 bases at V and 4 bases at J, with 12 bases between the two ends. CDR1 and CDR2 (germline): MNHEY, SVGAGI. This chain's CDR3 is CASSPGWRYGYTF. As DNA, the CDR3 is TGTGCCAGCAGCCCGGGATGGCGCTATGGCTACACCTTC.

The chain links TRBV6-5 to TRBJ2-2, with no clear D. Germline CDR1 MNHEY, CDR2 SVGAGI. Trimming stripped 7 bases from V and 3 bases from J, with 12 bases between. This CDR3 region has 14 residues. CDR3 loop: CASTPLIDTGELFF. The CDR3 bases are TGTGCCAGCACCCCCTTAATCGACACCGGGGAGCTGTTTTTT.

This clone appeared a few times. The rearrangement uses TRBV11-3 and TRBJ1-1, with D tentatively TRBD1 (6 bases). This CDR3 comprises 14 residues. The V gene lost 1 base and the J gene lost 7 bases, with 13 bases spanning the gap. Looked up from germline, CDR1 is SGHNT and CDR2 is YENEEA. The CDR3 here is CASSLVPGVGEAFF. In nucleotides, the CDR3 is TGTGCCAGCAGCTTAGTTCCAGGGGTGGGTGAAGCTTTCTTT.

This clone came up once. This chain links TRBV9 with TRBJ2-5; D uncertain. The germline gives CDR1 SGDLS, CDR2 YYNGEE. The CDR3 runs 12 residues. The V end was cut by 4 bases, the J end by 3 bases, with 7 bases between. The CDR3 DNA is TGTGCCAGCAGCCTCGGAGAAGAGACCCAGTACTTC. Translating gives CASSLGEETQYF.

The gene calls are TRBV28 and TRBJ1-2; D gene unclear. The CDR3 covers 13 residues. Germline values: CDR1 MDHEN, CDR2 SYDVKM. V lost 3 bases and J 5 bases, leaving 10 bases between the germline ends. CDR3 loop: CASSFSRGYGYTF. DNA for the CDR3: TGTGCCAGCAGTTTCTCGCGGGGTTATGGCTACACCTTC.

The CDR3 DNA follows: TGTGCCAGCAGCCCAGCCTGGACGGGAGGGCCGTGGAATGAGCAGTTCTTC. Amino acid sequence: CASSPAWTGGPWNEQFF. This chain connects TRBV12-1 to TRBJ2-1; the table's D call, TRBD2, has no DNA check behind it. TRBV12-1 constitutes a pseudogene. The CDR3 runs to 17 residues.

V and J are TRBV7-2 and TRBJ2-7, with 7 bases identical to TRBD1. Trimming at V came to 5 bases and at J to 3 bases, leaving 10 bases not matched to a gene. The CDR3 is 15 residues long. Per the germline V gene, CDR1 is SGHTA and CDR2 is FQGNSA. In DNA, the CDR3 is TGTGCCAGCAGCCAAGCCCGGGACAGCTTCTACGAGCAGTACTTC. This codes for CASSQARDSFYEQYF. The whole variable domain, remainder taken from reference TRBV7-2 and TRBJ2-7, is GAGVSQSPSNKVTEKGKDVELRCDPISGHTALYWYRQSLGQGLEFLIYFQGNSAPDKSGLPSDRFSAERTGGSVSTLTIQRTQQEDSAVYLCASSQARDSFYEQYFGPGTRLTVT.

This clone was seen more than once but under ten times. The chain employs TRBV5-1 and TRBJ2-1, with 7 bases identical to TRBD2. The V gene's germline CDR1 is SGHRS and CDR2 YFSETQ. With 5 bases clipped from V and 8 bases from J, the junction kept 13 bases outside the gene matches. The CDR3 covers 15 residues. The CDR3 loop is CASRVPGLRGDEQFF. CDR3 in DNA: TGCGCCAGCAGGGTGCCGGGACTCCGGGGGGATGAGCAGTTCTTC.

V is TRBV24-1 and J is TRBJ2-5; 10 bases are shared with TRBD1. Germline V gene data show CDR1 as KGHDR and CDR2 as SFDVKD. The CDR3 sequence is 15 residues long. V lost 4 bases to trimming and J lost 4 bases; unmatched junction nucleotides: 5. The CDR3 spells CATSDRGQGRETQYF. As DNA, the CDR3 is TGTGCCACCAGTGACCGGGGACAGGGGCGAGAGACCCAGTACTTC.

The gene calls are TRBV25-1 and TRBJ1-4, with 7 positions matching TRBD1. The germline V gene encodes CDR1 MGHDK and CDR2 SYGVNS. The ends lost 3 bases at V and 3 bases at J; junction bases unmatched: 1. The CDR3 covers 14 residues. The CDR3 is CASSETGPNEKLFF. The DNA of the CDR3 is TGTGCCAGCAGTGAGACAGGGCCTAATGAAAAACTGTTTTTT.

The rearrangement uses TRBV7-9 and TRBJ2-2; 7 bases fit TRBD2. Unmatched junction bases numbered 10, after V lost 5 bases and J lost 4 bases. CDR3 length equals 16 residues. Germline CDR1 is SEHNR and CDR2 is FQNEAQ (reference sequence). CDR3 nucleotides: TGTGCCAGCAGCCCCCCAGGGACTAAGGGCACCGGGGAGCTGTTTTTT. It translates to CASSPPGTKGTGELFF.

The chain is built from TRBV15 and TRBJ2-7, with D tentatively TRBD2 (6 bases). From germline, CDR1 is LNHNV and CDR2 YYDKDF (reference sequence). The CDR3 extends over 18 amino acids. The ends were cut back, 0 bases at V and 5 bases at J, with 23 bases in the middle. CDR3 loop: CATSRDMPRGSFFHEQYF. In DNA, the CDR3 is TGTGCCACCAGCAGAGATATGCCACGGGGGAGTTTCTTCCACGAGCAGTACTTC.

The chain is built from TRBV5-1 and TRBJ2-2, with 7 nucleotides matching TRBD2. This CDR3 spans 18 amino acids. Germline V lookup: CDR1 SGHRS, CDR2 YFSETQ. Trimming took 4 bases from V and 1 from J; bases not matched to a gene: 13. The CDR3 region has the DNA TGCGCCAGCAGCCGCGGGGGTAGCGGTATTTTGAACACCGGGGAGCTGTTTTTT. Translated, it gives CASSRGGSGILNTGELFF.

V gene TRBV28 combines with J gene TRBJ2-1; 10 positions match TRBD1. The junction had 5 bases not matched to a gene; V was cut back by 5 bases and J by 4 bases. The germline gives CDR1 MDHEN, CDR2 SYDVKM. The CDR3 is 15 residues long. CDR3 DNA sequence: TGTGCCAGCAGTCAAGACAGGGGGCCGTACAATGAGCAGTTCTTC. It encodes CASSQDRGPYNEQFF.

The chain joins TRBV29-1 to TRBJ2-7; 11 bases map to TRBD2. V shed 5 bases and J 2 bases; nucleotides not matched to a gene: 2. Germline CDR1 is SQVTM and CDR2 is ANQGSEA. This CDR3 region has 13 residues. In DNA form, the CDR3 reads TGCAGCGTTTTAGCGGGAGGGCCCTACGAGCAGTACTTC. This translates into CSVLAGGPYEQYF.

The chain has TRBV6-5 and TRBJ2-2, with D uncertain. Trimming removed 6 bases from V and 7 bases from J, with 9 bases in between. This CDR3 spans 12 amino acids. The germline V gene has CDR1 MNHEY and CDR2 SVGAGI. The CDR3 DNA is TGTGCCAGCAGGACGGGTCTCGGGGAGCTGTTTTTT. The encoded protein is CASRTGLGELFF.

This chain uses TRBV27 with TRBJ2-1; tentatively, D is TRBD2 (5 bases). V was shortened by 4 bases and J by 4 bases, with 8 bases between the two germline ends. Germline V CDR1 and CDR2: MNHEY, SMNVEV (reference sequence). The CDR3 loop spans 13 amino acids. The CDR3 bases are TGTGCCAGCAGTTCGCGGGTATACAATGAGCAGTTCTTC. Its protein product is CASSSRVYNEQFF.

The V and J genes are TRBV7-3 and TRBJ2-1; TRBD2 agrees at 7 bases. CDR3 size: 14 residues. Unmatched junction bases numbered 5, after V lost 4 bases and J lost 5 bases. Germline-derived CDR1 and CDR2 are SGHTA and FQGTGA. CDR3 region: CASSSGLENNEQFF. The CDR3 nucleotides read TGTGCCAGCAGCTCAGGACTAGAAAACAATGAGCAGTTCTTC.

This chain connects TRBV6-6 to TRBJ1-6; TRBD1 might be the D (6 bases). Trimming pared 0 bases from V and 10 bases from J, leaving 13 bases between. The CDR3 runs 15 residues. The germline CDR1 and CDR2 sequences are MNHNY and SVGAGI (reference sequence). The CDR3 loop is CASSYSDRNLSPLHF. In DNA form, the CDR3 reads TGTGCCAGCAGTTACTCCGACAGGAACCTATCACCCCTCCACTTT.

The gene calls are TRBV12-3 or TRBV12-4 and TRBJ2-7, with D unclear. V was shortened by 5 bases and J by 5 bases, with 13 bases between the two germline ends. CDR3 size: 13 residues. CDR3 amino acids: CASSLPPSDEQYF. CDR3 bases: TGTGCCAGCAGTCTCCCCCCCTCGGACGAGCAGTACTTC.

The V gene is TRBV25-1, the J gene TRBJ2-5; 8 bases agree with TRBD1. The CDR3 has 13 residues. Germline CDR1 reads MGHDK; CDR2 reads SYGVNS. The V and J ends lost 4 bases and 5 bases, in that order; junction bases with no gene match: 3. In DNA, the CDR3 is TGTGCCAGCAGTGGACAGGGGAGGGAGACCCAGTACTTC. Protein: CASSGQGRETQYF.

The chain carries TRBV19 and TRBJ2-1, with D possibly being TRBD1 (6 bases). Trimming shortened V by 1 base and J by 9 bases, and 13 bases separated the two germline ends. Per germline, CDR1 LNHDA and CDR2 SQIVND (reference sequence). The CDR3 length is 14 residues. In DNA form, the CDR3 reads TGTGCCAGTAGTATAGGAGGGGACAATCGTGAGCAGTTCTTC. Its protein is CASSIGGDNREQFF.

The rearrangement uses TRBV7-9 and TRBJ1-4; D remains ambiguous. The CDR3 runs 14 residues. V lost 1 base and J 4 bases, leaving 7 bases between the germline ends. Germline V gene sequence: CDR1 SEHNR, CDR2 FQNEAQ (reference sequence). In DNA, the CDR3 is TGTGCCAGCAGCTTAGGACTGCTTAATGAAAAACTGTTTTTT. Its protein product is CASSLGLLNEKLFF.

This clone was counted once. The V call is TRBV24-1, the J call TRBJ1-6, with 9 bases identical to TRBD1. The CDR3 runs 13 residues. The germline V gene encodes CDR1 KGHDR and CDR2 SFDVKD. Unmatched junction bases numbered 0, after V lost 5 bases and J lost 8 bases. CDR3 nucleotide sequence: TGTGCCACCAGTGGGGACAGGGATTCACCCCTCCACTTT. It codes for CATSGDRDSPLHF.

V usage is TRBV7-2 and J usage is TRBJ2-3, with 10 bases that match TRBD2. The CDR3 has 14 amino acids. V dropped 6 bases and J dropped 3; count of bases not matched to a gene: 3. Germline values: CDR1 SGHTA, CDR2 FQGNSA. The CDR3 coding sequence is TGTGCCAGCAGTCTACTAGCGGGAACAGATACGCAGTATTTT. Amino acids: CASSLLAGTDTQYF.

The J gene is TRBJ2-4, the V gene TRBV5-6; the D gene is possibly TRBD1 (5 bases). Germline CDR1 reads SGHDT; CDR2 reads YYEEEE. The CDR3 length is 15 residues. Trimming took 2 bases from V and 3 from J, leaving 12 bases between them. The CDR3 here is CASSLHQGLKNIQYF. DNA for the CDR3: TGTGCCAGCAGCTTACATCAGGGCCTCAAAAACATTCAGTACTTC.

The chain recombines TRBV7-9 with TRBJ1-5; tentatively, D is TRBD1 (5 bases). The CDR3 spans 14 residues. Germline loops: CDR1 SEHNR, CDR2 FQNEAQ (reference sequence). DNA for the CDR3: TGTGCAAGCGGGAAAGACAGTAGCAATCAGCCCCAGCATTTT. Residues: CASGKDSSNQPQHF.

This clone was counted a few times. The V call is TRBV5-1, the J call TRBJ2-3; 7 bases fit TRBD2. This CDR3 has 17 amino acids. The J segment lost 0 bases and the V segment lost 0 bases, leaving 7 bases of the junction unmatched. The germline CDR1 and CDR2 sequences are SGHRS and YFSETQ. CDR3 in amino acids: CASSLAPDSGSTDTQYF. The CDR3 DNA sequence: TGCGCCAGCAGCTTGGCCCCTGATAGCGGGAGCACAGATACGCAGTATTTT.

The sample holds a few counts of this clone. The chain has TRBV3-1 (or the pseudogene TRBV3-2) and TRBJ1-4; D call uncertain. Looked up from germline, CDR1 is LGHDT and CDR2 is YNNKEL (reference sequence). CDR3 length: 17 amino acids. Trimming removed 0 bases at V and 7 bases at J, with 18 bases between. CDR3 DNA: TGTGCCAGCAGCCAAGAAACAAGGAGGGCCGCACGTGAAAAACTGTTTTTT. Residues: CASSQETRRAAREKLFF.

This clone was seen a handful of times. The chain uses TRBV3-1 (or the pseudogene TRBV3-2) and TRBJ1-1; TRBD1 is a possible D gene (6 bases). This CDR3 region has 14 residues. Looked up from germline, CDR1 is LGHDT and CDR2 is YNNKEL (reference sequence). V lost 0 bases and J lost 5, with 10 bases in between. Written as DNA, the CDR3 is TGTGCCAGCAGCCAAGATAGTAGGGGGACTGAAGCTTTCTTT. Its translation: CASSQDSRGTEAFF.